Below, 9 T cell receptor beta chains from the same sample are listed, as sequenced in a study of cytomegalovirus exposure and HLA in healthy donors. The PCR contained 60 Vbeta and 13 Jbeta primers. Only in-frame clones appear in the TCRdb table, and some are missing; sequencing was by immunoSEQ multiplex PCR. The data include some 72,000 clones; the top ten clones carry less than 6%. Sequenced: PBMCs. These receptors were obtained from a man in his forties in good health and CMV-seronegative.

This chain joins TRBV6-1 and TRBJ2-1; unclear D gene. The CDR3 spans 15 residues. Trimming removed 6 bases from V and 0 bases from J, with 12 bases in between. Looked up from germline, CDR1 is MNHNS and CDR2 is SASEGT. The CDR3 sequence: CASRMGPSSYNEQFF. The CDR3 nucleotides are TGTGCCAGCAGGATGGGCCCGAGCTCCTACAATGAGCAGTTCTTC.

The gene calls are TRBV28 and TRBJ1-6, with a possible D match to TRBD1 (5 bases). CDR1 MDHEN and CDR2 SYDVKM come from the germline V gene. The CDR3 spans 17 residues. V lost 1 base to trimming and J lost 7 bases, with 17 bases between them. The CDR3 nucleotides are TGTGCCAGCAGTTTATTAAGGGGCGGGGAACAGAATTCACCCCTCCACTTT. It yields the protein CASSLLRGGEQNSPLHF.

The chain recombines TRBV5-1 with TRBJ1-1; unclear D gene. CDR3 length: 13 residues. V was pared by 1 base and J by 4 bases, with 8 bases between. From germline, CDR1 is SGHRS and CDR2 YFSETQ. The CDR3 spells CASSLNPSTEAFF. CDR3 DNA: TGCGCCAGCAGCTTGAACCCCAGCACTGAAGCTTTCTTT.

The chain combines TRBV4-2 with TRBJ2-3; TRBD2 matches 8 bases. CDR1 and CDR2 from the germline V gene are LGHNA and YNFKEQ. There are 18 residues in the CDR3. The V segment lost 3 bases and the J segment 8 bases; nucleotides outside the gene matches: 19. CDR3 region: CASSQAVSRGGPLGTQYF. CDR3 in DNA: TGTGCCAGCAGCCAGGCCGTATCGCGCGGGGGGCCCCTGGGTACGCAGTATTTT.

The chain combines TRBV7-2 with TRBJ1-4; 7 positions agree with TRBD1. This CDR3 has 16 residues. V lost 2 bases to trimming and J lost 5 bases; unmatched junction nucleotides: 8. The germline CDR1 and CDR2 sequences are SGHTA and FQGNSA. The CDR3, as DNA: TGTGCCAGCAGCTTACTCTCTGCAGGGGGGAATGAAAAACTGTTTTTT. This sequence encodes CASSLLSAGGNEKLFF.

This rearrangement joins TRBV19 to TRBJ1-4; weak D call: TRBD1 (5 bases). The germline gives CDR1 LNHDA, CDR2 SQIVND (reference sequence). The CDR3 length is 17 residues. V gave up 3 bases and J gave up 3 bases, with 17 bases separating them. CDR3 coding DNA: TGTGCCAGTAGTATCAGGAAAAGGACAAGCTCTAATGAAAAACTGTTTTTT. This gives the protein CASSIRKRTSSNEKLFF.

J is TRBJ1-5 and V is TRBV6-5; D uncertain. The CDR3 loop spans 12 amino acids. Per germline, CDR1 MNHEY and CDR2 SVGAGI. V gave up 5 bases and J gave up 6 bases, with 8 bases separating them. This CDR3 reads CASSGVGQPQHF. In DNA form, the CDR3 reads TGTGCCAGCAGTGGAGTCGGTCAGCCCCAGCATTTT.

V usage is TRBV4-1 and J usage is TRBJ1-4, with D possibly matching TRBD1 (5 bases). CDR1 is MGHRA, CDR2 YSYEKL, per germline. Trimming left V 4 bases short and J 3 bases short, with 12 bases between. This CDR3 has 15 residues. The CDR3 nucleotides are TGCGCCAGCAGCCCCATAAGGGGATCTAATGAAAAACTGTTTTTT. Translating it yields CASSPIRGSNEKLFF.

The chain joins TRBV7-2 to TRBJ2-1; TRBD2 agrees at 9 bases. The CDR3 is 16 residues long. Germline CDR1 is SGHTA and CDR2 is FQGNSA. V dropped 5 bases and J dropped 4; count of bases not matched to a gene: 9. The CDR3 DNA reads TGTGCCAGCAGCGCGGGGAGCGGGGGGTCTTACAATGAGCAGTTCTTC. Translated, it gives CASSAGSGGSYNEQFF.